This TCR beta chain was identified in a study of PD-L1 blockade in urothelial cancer. The overall study: It was around 2014 that patients started atezolizumab at 1,200 mg intravenously every 3 weeks.

Profiling relied on immunoSEQ multiplex PCR, and the TCRdb table lists in-frame clones only, not all of them. There are around 71,000 clones in the sample; approximately 80% occur only once, and about 6.2% lies in the top ten. CDR1 MNHEY and CDR2 SVGAGI come from the germline V gene. The CDR3 is made up of 14 amino acids. V was trimmed by 9 bases and J by 0 bases, leaving 15 bases between them. Described time point: pretreatment peripheral blood. The gene calls are TRBV6-5 and TRBJ2-7, with D perhaps matching TRBD1 (6 bases). The sample was PBMCs, taken around atezolizumab (anti-PD-L1) treatment. This clonotype was obtained from a man aged 40-49 years with urothelial cancer. CDR3 in DNA: TGTGCCAGGAAGGACAGCGCCTTCTCCTACGAGCAGTACTTC. It encodes CARKDSAFSYEQYF.